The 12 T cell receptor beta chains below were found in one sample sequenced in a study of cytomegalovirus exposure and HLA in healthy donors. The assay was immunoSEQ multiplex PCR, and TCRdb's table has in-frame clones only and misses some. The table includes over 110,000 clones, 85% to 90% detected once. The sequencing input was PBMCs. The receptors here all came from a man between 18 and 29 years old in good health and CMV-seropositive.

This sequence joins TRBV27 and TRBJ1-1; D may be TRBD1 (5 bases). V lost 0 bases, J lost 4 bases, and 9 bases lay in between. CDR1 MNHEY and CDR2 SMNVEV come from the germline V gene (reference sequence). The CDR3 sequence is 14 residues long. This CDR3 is CASSLSPQGTEAFF. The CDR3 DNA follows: TGTGCCAGCAGTTTATCCCCTCAGGGCACTGAAGCTTTCTTT.

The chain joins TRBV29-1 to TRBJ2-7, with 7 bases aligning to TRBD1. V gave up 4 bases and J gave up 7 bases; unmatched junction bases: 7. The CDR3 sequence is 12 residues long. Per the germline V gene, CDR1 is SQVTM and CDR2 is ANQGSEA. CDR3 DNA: TGCAGCGTTGGACAGGGTTTGGGGGAGCAGTACTTC. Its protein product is CSVGQGLGEQYF.

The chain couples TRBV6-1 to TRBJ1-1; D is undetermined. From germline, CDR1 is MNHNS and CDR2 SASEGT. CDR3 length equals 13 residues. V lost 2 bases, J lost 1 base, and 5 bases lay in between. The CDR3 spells CASSETENTEAFF. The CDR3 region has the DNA TGTGCCAGCAGTGAAACAGAGAACACTGAAGCTTTCTTT.

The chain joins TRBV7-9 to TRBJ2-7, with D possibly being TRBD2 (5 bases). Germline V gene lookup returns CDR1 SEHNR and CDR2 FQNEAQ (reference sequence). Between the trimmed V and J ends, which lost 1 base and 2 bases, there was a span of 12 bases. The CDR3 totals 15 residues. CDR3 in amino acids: CASSLVAGPTYEQYF. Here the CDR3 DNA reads TGTGCCAGCAGCTTAGTGGCGGGCCCAACCTACGAGCAGTACTTC.

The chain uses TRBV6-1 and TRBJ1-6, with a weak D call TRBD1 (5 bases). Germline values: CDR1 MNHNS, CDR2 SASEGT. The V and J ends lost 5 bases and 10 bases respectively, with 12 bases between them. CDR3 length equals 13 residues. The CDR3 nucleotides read TGTGCCAGCAGTTCGGACACCGGGTCACCCCTCCACTTT. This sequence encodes CASSSDTGSPLHF.

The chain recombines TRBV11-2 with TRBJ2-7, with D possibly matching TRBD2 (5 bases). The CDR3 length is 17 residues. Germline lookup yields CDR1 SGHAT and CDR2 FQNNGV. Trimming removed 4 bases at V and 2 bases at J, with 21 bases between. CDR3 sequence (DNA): TGTGCCAGCAGCTACCCACTTGGCAGCGGAGACGCCTACGAGCAGTACTTC. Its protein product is CASSYPLGSGDAYEQYF.

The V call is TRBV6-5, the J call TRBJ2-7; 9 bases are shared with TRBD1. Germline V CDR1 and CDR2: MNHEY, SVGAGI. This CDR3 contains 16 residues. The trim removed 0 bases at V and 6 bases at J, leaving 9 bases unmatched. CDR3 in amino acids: CASSYSGQDRGFEQYF. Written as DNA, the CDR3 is TGTGCCAGCAGTTACTCGGGACAGGACAGGGGTTTCGAGCAGTACTTC.

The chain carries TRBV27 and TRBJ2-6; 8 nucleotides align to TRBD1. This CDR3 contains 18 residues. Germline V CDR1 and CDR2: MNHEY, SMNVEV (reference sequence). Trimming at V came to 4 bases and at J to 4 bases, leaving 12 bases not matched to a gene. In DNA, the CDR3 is TGTGCCAGCAGTTCGGAGGGCCCGGACAGGGTGGGGGCCAACGTCCTGACTTTC. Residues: CASSSEGPDRVGANVLTF.

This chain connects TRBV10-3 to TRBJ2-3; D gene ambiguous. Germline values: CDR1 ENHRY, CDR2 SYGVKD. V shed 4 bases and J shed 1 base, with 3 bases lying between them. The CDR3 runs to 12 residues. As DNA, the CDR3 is TGTGCCATCAGTGGCGGCACAGATACGCAGTATTTT. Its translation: CAISGGTDTQYF.

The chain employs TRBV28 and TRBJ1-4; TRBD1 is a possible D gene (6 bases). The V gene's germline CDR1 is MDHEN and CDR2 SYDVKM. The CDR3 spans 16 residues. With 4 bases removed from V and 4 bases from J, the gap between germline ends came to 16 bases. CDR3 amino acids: CASSWGGGTLNEKLFF. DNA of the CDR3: TGTGCCAGCAGTTGGGGGGGCGGTACTCTTAATGAAAAACTGTTTTTT.

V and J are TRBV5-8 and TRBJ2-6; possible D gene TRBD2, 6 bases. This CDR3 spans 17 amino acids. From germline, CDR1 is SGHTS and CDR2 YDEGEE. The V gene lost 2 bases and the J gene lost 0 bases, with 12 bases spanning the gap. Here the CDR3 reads CASSFYSGLSGANVLTF. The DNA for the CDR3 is TGTGCCAGCAGCTTCTACTCGGGACTCTCTGGGGCCAACGTCCTGACTTTC.

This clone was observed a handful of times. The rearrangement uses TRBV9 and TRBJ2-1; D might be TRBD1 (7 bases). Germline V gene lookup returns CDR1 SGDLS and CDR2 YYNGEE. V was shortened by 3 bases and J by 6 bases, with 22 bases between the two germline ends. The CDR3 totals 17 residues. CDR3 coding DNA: TGTGCCAGCAGCGCTAGGGATGGAGGGGGACAGAGCAATGAGCAGTTCTTC. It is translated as CASSARDGGGQSNEQFF.